This T cell receptor (beta chain) was recovered during a study of a mutant IDH1 vaccine in newly diagnosed glioma. Generated by immunoSEQ multiplex PCR, the TCRdb table keeps only in-frame clones and is missing some. The data hold some 33,000 clones, with 78% observed a single time. This CDR3 has 17 amino acids. Germline V gene lookup returns CDR1 SSHAT and CDR2 FNYEAQ (reference sequence). Comment on this clone: The antigen remains undetermined. The germline gene is not matched at one end of the junction; a read error may be the cause.

Time point: week 35, safety follow-up. Alongside topical imiquimod, each dose of vaccine comprised 300 ug of mutant IDH1 20-mer peptide. The TCR comes from a woman aged 40 to 50 with glioma. J is TRBJ1-1 and V is TRBV7-7, with TRBD1 matching 11 bases. This sample comprised PBMCs, obtained from a glioma patient whose treatment included an IDH1 peptide vaccine. The CDR3 reads CASSLGGTGGDGTEAFF. CDR3 nucleotides: TGTGCTAGCAGCTTAGGTGGGACAGGGGGGGATGGCACTGAAGCTTTCTTT.